The clone carrying this T cell receptor (beta chain) has a count of ten or more. Its antigen remains unidentified. The junction departs from germline at one end; a sequencing error may be responsible. The repertoire came from unfractionated whole blood and reflected all unsorted peripheral T cells. This sample was included in a study of HIV-infected patients and healthy controls. Points from the study as a whole: Diversity differences between study cohorts were not due to their slight age and sex differences. Only sixteen HIV-infected individuals were processed, a major limit on how widely findings apply. Unequal distinct sequence numbers between patients and controls complicated comparisons.

About 550 ng RNA was reverse transcribed with alpha and beta constant-region primers. Each of the alpha and beta chains got its own library through chain-specific third strand synthesis with indices. TCRdb re-analysed the 5' RACE reads in MiXCR, keeping a single row per CDR3 protein. The data show under 15,000 distinct CDR3 sequences, roughly a tenth seen once. The germline CDR1 and CDR2 sequences are MGHRA and YSYEKL. This CDR3 spans 19 amino acids. The chain is built from TRBV4-1 and TRBJ2-4, with 13 bases identical to TRBD2. This TCR derives from an adult in good health. The sample consisted of blood. Written as DNA, the CDR3 is TGCGCCAGCAGCGAAGAACTAGCGGGAGGGCCGGTAGCCAAAAACATTCAGTACTTC. Encoded protein: CASSEELAGGPVAKNIQYF.